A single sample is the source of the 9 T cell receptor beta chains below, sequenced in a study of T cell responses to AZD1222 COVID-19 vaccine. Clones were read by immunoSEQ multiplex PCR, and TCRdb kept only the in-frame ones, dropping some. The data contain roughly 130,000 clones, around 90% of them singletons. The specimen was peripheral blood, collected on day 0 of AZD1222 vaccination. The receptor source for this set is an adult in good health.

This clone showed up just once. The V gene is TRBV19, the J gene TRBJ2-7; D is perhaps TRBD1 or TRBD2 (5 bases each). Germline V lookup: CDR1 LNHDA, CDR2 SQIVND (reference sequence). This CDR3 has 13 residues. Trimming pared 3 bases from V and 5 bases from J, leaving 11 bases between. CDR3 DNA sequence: TGTGCCAGTAGTATGGAAGGGACGAACGAGCAGTACTTC. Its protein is CASSMEGTNEQYF.

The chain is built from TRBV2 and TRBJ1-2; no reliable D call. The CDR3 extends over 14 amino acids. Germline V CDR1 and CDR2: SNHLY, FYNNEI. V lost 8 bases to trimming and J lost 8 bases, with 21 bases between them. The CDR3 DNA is TGTGCCAGCGACTCCCGGACGGACGAGCGGGGCTACACCTTC. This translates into CASDSRTDERGYTF.

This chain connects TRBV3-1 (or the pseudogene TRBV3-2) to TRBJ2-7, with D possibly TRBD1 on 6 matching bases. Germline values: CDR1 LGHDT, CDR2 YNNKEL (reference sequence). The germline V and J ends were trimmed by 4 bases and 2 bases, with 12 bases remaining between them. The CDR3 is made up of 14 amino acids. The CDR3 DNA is TGTGCCAGCAGCCGAAAAGGGGGACCCTACGAGCAGTACTTC. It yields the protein CASSRKGGPYEQYF.

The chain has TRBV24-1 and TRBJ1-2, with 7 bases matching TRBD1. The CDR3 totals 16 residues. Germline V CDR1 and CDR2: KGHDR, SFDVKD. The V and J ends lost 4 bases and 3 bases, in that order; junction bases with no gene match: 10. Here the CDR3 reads CATSDPTGDNYYGYTF. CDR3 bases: TGTGCCACCAGTGACCCAACAGGGGATAACTACTATGGCTACACCTTC.

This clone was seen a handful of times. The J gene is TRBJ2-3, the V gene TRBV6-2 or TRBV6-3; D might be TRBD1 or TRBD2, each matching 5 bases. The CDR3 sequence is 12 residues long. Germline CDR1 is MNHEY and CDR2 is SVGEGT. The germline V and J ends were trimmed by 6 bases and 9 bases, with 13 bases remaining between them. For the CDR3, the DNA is TGTGCCAGCAGCTTGACAGAGGGGACGCAGTATTTT. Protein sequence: CASSLTEGTQYF.

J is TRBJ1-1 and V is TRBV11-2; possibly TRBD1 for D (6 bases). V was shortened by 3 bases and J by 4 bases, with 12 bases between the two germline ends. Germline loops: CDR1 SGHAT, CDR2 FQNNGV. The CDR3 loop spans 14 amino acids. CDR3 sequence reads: CASSFPGHITEAFF. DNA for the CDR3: TGTGCCAGCAGCTTTCCGGGACACATCACTGAAGCTTTCTTT.

The CDR3 bases are TGTGCCAGCTACCCGGAGGGGGTTGAAGGCTACACCTTC. Residues: CASYPEGVEGYTF. The chain uses TRBV21-1 and TRBJ1-2. TRBV21-1 is marked as a pseudogene. This CDR3 region has 13 residues.

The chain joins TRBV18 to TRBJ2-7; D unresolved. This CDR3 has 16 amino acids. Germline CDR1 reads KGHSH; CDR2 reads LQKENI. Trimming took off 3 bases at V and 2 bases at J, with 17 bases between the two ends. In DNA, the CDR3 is TGTGCCAGCTCACCTGTCCCGTTCGGTCTGCCCTACGAGCAGTACTTC. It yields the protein CASSPVPFGLPYEQYF.

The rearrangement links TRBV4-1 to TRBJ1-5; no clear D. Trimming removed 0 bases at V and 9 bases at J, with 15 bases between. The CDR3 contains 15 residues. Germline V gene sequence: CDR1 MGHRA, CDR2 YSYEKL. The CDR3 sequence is CASSQDLDSWRPQHF. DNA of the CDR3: TGCGCCAGCAGCCAAGATCTTGACTCGTGGAGGCCCCAGCATTTT.